This T cell receptor beta chain derives from a study of technical replicates of blood from several donors. Profiled with immunoSEQ multiplex PCR; TCRdb holds only in-frame clones, not every one. This table holds tens of thousands of clones, around 94% found once. There are 14 residues in the CDR3. The V end was cut by 5 bases, the J end by 3 bases, with 14 bases between. Germline V gene data show CDR1 as SGHVS and CDR2 as FNYEAQ. This TCR derives from a human donor in good health. The sequencing input was T cells isolated from PBMCs. The chain links TRBV7-6 to TRBJ2-7; D possibly corresponds to TRBD2 (5 bases). CDR3 nucleotide sequence: TGTGCCAGCAGCCCCTCGGAAGGAGGCTACGAGCAGTACTTC. Translated, it gives CASSPSEGGYEQYF.